Listed below are T cell receptor beta chains from one sample, sequenced in a study of technical replicates of blood from a handful of donors. Assay: immunoSEQ multiplex PCR; the TCRdb copy retains only in-frame clones and omits some. In the table there are 70,000 to 85,000 clones, about 91% of which are singletons. Sequencing input: T cells isolated from PBMCs. Receptor source: a human donor in good health. CDR3s include the opening cysteine and the closing phenylalanine or tryptophan. A D gene is named only where the DNA matches it firmly. Clone size appears in some rows only: once, few, many, or a class for an expanded clone.

cdr3_nt	cdr3_aa	clone_size	d_call	v_call	j_call
TGCGCCAGCAGCCAAGACAGAAGGGCGGGGAACACCGGGGAGCTGTTTTTT	CASSQDRRAGNTGELFF	-	-	TRBV4-1	TRBJ2-2
TGTGCCAGCAGCTTCGCCGGGACATCCAACGAGCAGTACTTC	CASSFAGTSNEQYF	-	-	TRBV27	TRBJ2-7
TGCGCCAGCAGCTTCGGACAGGGGGTCTCCTACGAGCAGTACTTC	CASSFGQGVSYEQYF	-	TRBD1	TRBV5-1	TRBJ2-7
TGTGCCAGCAGCGGACCGGGACAGGGTAATTCACCCCTCCACTTT	CASSGPGQGNSPLHF	-	TRBD1	TRBV7-2	TRBJ1-6
TGTGCCAGCAGCCCGGATAGTAACAGGGCCGCAGATACGCAGTATTTT	CASSPDSNRAADTQYF	-	-	TRBV5-4	TRBJ2-3
TGTGCCAGCAGCCCCCGAACAGGGGGCTACGAGCAGTACTTC	CASSPRTGGYEQYF	once	TRBD1	TRBV7-9	TRBJ2-7
TGCAGCGTCCTTACTACGACTAGCGGGAGGTCGTATGAGCAGTTCTTC	CSVLTTTSGRSYEQFF	-	TRBD2	TRBV29-1	TRBJ2-1
TGCGCCAGCAGCCCTGGACTAGCAGACTACAATGAGCAGTTCTTC	CASSPGLADYNEQFF	once	TRBD2	TRBV5-1	TRBJ2-1
TGCGCCAGCAGTGAGAGTACGGACTCGAGCTCCTACGAGCAGTACTTC	CASSESTDSSSYEQYF	-	-	TRBV10-1	TRBJ2-7
TGTGCCAGCAGCTTACAAGCCAACCGGAGGGATACGCAGTATTTT	CASSLQANRRDTQYF	-	-	TRBV7-2	TRBJ2-3
TGTGCCAGCAGCTTCTGGGGGCGGGACACTGAAGCTTTCTTT	CASSFWGRDTEAFF	-	-	TRBV5-6	TRBJ1-1